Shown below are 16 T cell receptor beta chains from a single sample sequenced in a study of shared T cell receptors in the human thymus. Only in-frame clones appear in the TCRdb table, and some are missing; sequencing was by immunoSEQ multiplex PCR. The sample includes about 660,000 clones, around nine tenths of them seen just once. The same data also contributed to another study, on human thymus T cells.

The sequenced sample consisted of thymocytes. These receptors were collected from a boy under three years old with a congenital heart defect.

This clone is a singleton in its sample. The CDR3 sequence: CASRELAGGPSEQYF. The CDR3 coding sequence is TGCGCCAGCAGGGAACTAGCGGGAGGGCCCTCCGAGCAGTACTTC. This chain connects TRBV10-2 to TRBJ2-7, with 13 positions matching TRBD2. Per the germline V gene, CDR1 is WSHSY and CDR2 is SAAADI. V was pared by 6 bases and J by 6 bases, with 8 bases of the junction left unmatched. This CDR3 region has 15 residues.

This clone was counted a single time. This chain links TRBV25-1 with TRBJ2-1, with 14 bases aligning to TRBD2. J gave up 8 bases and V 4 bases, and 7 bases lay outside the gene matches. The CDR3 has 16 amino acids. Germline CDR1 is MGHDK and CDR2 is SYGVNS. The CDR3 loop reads CASSGPTSGRADEQFF. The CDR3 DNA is TGTGCCAGCAGTGGCCCGACTAGCGGGAGGGCCGATGAGCAGTTCTTC.

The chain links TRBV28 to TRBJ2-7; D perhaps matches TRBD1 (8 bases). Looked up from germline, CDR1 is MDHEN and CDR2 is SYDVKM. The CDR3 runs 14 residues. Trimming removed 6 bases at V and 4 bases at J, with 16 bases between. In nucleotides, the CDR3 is TGTGCCAGCAGCGGGAGGACAGGGCTTTACGAGCAGTACTTC. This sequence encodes CASSGRTGLYEQYF.

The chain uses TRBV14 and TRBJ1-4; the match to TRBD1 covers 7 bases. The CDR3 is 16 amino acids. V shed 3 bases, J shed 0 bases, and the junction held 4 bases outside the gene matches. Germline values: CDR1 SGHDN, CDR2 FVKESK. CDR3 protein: CASSQRDRPTNEKLFF. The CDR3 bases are TGTGCCAGCAGCCAGAGGGACAGACCAACTAATGAAAAACTGTTTTTT.

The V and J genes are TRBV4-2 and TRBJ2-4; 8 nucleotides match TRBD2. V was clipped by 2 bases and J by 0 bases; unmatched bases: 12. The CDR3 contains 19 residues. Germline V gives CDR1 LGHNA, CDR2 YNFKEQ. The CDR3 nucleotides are TGTGCCAGCAGCCAACCCCCTTCGGTAGCGGGACAAGCCAAAAACATTCAGTACTTC. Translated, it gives CASSQPPSVAGQAKNIQYF.

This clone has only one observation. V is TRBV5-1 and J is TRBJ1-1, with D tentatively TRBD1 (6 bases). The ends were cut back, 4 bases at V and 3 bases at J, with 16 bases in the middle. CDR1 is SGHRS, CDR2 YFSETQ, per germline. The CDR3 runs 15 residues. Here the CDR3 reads CASSPWQGKDTEAFF. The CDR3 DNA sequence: TGCGCCAGCAGCCCCTGGCAGGGGAAGGACACTGAAGCTTTCTTT.

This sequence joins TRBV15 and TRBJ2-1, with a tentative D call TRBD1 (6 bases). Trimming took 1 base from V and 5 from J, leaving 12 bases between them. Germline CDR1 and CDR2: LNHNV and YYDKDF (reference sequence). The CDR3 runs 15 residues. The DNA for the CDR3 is TGTGCCACCAGCAGAGTGGGGGCAATTAACAATGAGCAGTTCTTC. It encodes CATSRVGAINNEQFF.

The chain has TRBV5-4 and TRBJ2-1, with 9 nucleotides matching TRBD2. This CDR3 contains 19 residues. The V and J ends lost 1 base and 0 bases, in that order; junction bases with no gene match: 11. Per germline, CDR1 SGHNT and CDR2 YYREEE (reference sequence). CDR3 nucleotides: TGTGCCAGCAGCTTGAGTCGGGCTAGCGGGATGAGCTCCTACAATGAGCAGTTCTTC. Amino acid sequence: CASSLSRASGMSSYNEQFF.

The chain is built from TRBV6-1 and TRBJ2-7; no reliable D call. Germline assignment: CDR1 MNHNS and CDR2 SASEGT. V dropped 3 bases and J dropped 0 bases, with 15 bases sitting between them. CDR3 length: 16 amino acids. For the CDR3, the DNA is TGTGCCAGCAGTGATCATACTCCCTCCCCCTCCTACGAGCAGTACTTC. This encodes CASSDHTPSPSYEQYF.

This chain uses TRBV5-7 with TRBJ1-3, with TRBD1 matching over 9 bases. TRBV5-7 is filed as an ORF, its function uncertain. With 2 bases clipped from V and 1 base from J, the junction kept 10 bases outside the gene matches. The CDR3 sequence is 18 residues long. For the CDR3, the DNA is TGTGCCAGCAGCTTCGGACCCACAGGGGGCAAATCTGGAAACACCATATATTTT. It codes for CASSFGPTGGKSGNTIYF.

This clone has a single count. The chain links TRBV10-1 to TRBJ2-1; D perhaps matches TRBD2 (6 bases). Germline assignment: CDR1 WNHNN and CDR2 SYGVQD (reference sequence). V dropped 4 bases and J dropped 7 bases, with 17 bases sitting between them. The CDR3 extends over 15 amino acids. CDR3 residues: CASSGSGVSGNEQFF. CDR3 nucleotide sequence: TGCGCCAGCAGTGGATCGGGAGTGAGTGGAAATGAGCAGTTCTTC.

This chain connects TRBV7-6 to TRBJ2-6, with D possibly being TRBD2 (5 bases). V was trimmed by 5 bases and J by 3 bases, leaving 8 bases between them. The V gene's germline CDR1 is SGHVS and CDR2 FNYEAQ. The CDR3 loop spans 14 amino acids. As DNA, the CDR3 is TGTGCCAGCAGCGAGGGTTATGGGGCCAACGTCCTGACTTTC. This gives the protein CASSEGYGANVLTF.

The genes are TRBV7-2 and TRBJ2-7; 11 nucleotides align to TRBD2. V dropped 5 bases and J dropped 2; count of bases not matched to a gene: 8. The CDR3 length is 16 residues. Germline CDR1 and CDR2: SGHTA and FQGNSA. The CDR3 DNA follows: TGTGCCAGCAGCCCGCGAATAGCGGGAGGGCCCTACGAGCAGTACTTC. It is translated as CASSPRIAGGPYEQYF. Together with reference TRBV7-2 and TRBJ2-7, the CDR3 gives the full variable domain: GAGVSQSPSNKVTEKGKDVELRCDPISGHTALYWYRQSLGQGLEFLIYFQGNSAPDKSGLPSDRFSAERTGGSVSTLTIQRTQQEDSAVYLCASSPRIAGGPYEQYFGPGTRLTVT.

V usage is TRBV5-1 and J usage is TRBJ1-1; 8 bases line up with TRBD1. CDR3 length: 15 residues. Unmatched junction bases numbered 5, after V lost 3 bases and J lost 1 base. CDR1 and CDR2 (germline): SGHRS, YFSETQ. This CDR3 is CASSSPGTGNTEAFF. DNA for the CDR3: TGCGCCAGCAGCTCTCCCGGGACAGGGAACACTGAAGCTTTCTTT.

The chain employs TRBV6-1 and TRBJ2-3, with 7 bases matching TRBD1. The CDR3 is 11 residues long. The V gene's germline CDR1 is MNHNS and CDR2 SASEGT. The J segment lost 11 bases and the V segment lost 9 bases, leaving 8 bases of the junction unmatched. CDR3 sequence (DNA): TGTGCCAGTCGGGACAGCCGGATGCAGTATTTT. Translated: CASRDSRMQYF.

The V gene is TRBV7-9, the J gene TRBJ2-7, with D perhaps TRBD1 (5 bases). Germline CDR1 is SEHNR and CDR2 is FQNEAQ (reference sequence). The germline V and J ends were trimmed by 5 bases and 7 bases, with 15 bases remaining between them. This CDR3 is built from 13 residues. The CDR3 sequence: CASSRRGQGEQYF. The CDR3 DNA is TGTGCCAGCAGCCGAAGGGGTCAGGGAGAGCAGTACTTC. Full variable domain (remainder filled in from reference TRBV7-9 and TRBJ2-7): DTGVSQNPRHKITKRGQNVTFRCDPISEHNRLYWYRQTLGQGPEFLTYFQNEAQLEKSRLLSDRFSAERPKGSFSTLEIQRTEQGDSAMYLCASSRRGQGEQYFGPGTRLTVT.